Presented here are 27 T cell receptor beta chains from one specimen sequenced in a study of cytomegalovirus exposure and HLA in healthy donors. Repertoires were generated with immunoSEQ multiplex PCR, while TCRdb's copy carries only in-frame clones and drops some. The sample has under 95,000 clones; approximately 91% are singletons. The source material was PBMCs. These receptors all stem from a man younger than 45 in good health and CMV-seronegative.

The chain links TRBV4-2 to TRBJ1-3; 8 bases fit TRBD1. With 4 bases clipped from V and 4 bases from J, the junction kept 12 bases outside the gene matches. Germline V gene data show CDR1 as LGHNA and CDR2 as YNFKEQ. CDR3 length: 17 amino acids. The CDR3 sequence is CASSRFGQGGSGNTIYF. CDR3 sequence (DNA): TGTGCCAGCAGCCGGTTCGGACAGGGTGGTTCAGGAAACACCATATATTTT.

This chain joins TRBV14 and TRBJ1-3, with 7 bases fitting TRBD1. The length of the CDR3 is 16 residues. The germline V gene encodes CDR1 SGHDN and CDR2 FVKESK. The V segment lost 3 bases and the J segment 0 bases; nucleotides outside the gene matches: 5. The CDR3 DNA reads as TGTGCCAGCAGCCACCACAGGGGACCCTCTGGAAACACCATATATTTT. Translated: CASSHHRGPSGNTIYF.

J is TRBJ2-1 and V is TRBV5-1; D remains unclear. Germline values: CDR1 SGHRS, CDR2 YFSETQ. The CDR3 spans 14 residues. V lost 4 bases and J lost 0, with 8 bases in between. The CDR3 coding sequence is TGCGCCAGCAGCGCTGGCGGCTCCTACAATGAGCAGTTCTTC. It specifies CASSAGGSYNEQFF.

The table lists this clone with a count of one. The V gene is TRBV7-2, the J gene TRBJ1-6, with 9 bases matching TRBD1. The germline V gene encodes CDR1 SGHTA and CDR2 FQGNSA. The CDR3 consists of 15 residues. J lost 7 bases, V lost 7 bases, and 8 bases had no gene match. The CDR3 region is CASTLYRGQNSPLHF. The CDR3, as DNA: TGTGCCAGCACACTGTACAGGGGGCAAAATTCACCCCTCCACTTT.

This sequence joins TRBV11-2 and TRBJ2-7; the match to TRBD1 covers 7 bases. Germline CDR1 is SGHAT and CDR2 is FQNNGV. The length of the CDR3 is 16 residues. Trimming removed 5 bases from V and 2 bases from J; junction bases left unmatched: 12. The CDR3 nucleotides are TGTGCCAGCAGCCCGCCTTATGAGACAGGGACCTACGAGCAGTACTTC. Amino acids: CASSPPYETGTYEQYF.

The rearrangement uses TRBV28 and TRBJ2-7; no reliable D call. Germline assignment: CDR1 MDHEN and CDR2 SYDVKM. The CDR3 sequence is 14 residues long. V was trimmed by 3 bases and J by 0 bases, leaving 9 bases between them. Here the CDR3 reads CASSFDTNSYEQYF. In nucleotides, the CDR3 is TGTGCCAGCAGTTTCGACACAAACTCCTACGAGCAGTACTTC.

The rearrangement uses TRBV25-1 and TRBJ2-2, with D possibly being TRBD1 (5 bases). V was trimmed by 6 bases and J by 3 bases, leaving 11 bases between them. The CDR3 has 14 residues. Germline assignment: CDR1 MGHDK and CDR2 SYGVNS. The CDR3 DNA is TGTGCCAGCAGAGCGATCAGGGACACCGGGGAGCTGTTTTTT. Protein sequence: CASRAIRDTGELFF.

The V gene is TRBV27, the J gene TRBJ1-4; 12 nucleotides align to TRBD1. The CDR3 has 19 residues. The trim removed 5 bases at V and 8 bases at J, leaving 18 bases unmatched. The germline V gene has CDR1 MNHEY and CDR2 SMNVEV (reference sequence). The CDR3 region is CASSQKGPGQGALAEKLFF. The CDR3 DNA reads TGTGCCAGCAGTCAAAAAGGGCCGGGACAGGGGGCGCTTGCGGAAAAACTGTTTTTT.

This clone is a singleton in its sample. V gene TRBV12-5 combines with J gene TRBJ2-2; D might be TRBD2 (5 bases). Trimming shortened V by 6 bases and J by 7 bases, and 15 bases separated the two germline ends. CDR3 length equals 14 residues. The V gene's germline CDR1 is LGHNT and CDR2 FRNRAP. In DNA, the CDR3 is TGTGCTAGTGGGGGAGAAGGGATTCACGGGGAGCTGTTTTTT. It translates to CASGGEGIHGELFF.

J is TRBJ2-2 and V is TRBV12-5; D is possibly TRBD2 (5 bases). V was clipped by 5 bases and J by 5 bases, with 15 bases between them. The germline V gene encodes CDR1 LGHNT and CDR2 FRNRAP. This CDR3 has 15 residues. CDR3 loop: CASGRDGPGTGELFF. The CDR3 DNA reads TGTGCTAGTGGTCGAGACGGCCCGGGGACCGGGGAGCTGTTTTTT.

This chain links TRBV6-5 with TRBJ2-7; maybe TRBD2 (6 bases). The V end lost 3 bases, the J end lost 2 bases, and 11 bases lay between the germline ends. This CDR3 is built from 14 residues. Germline V gives CDR1 MNHEY, CDR2 SVGAGI. The CDR3 bases are TGTGCCAGCAGTTATGGTTCGGGAGCCTACGAGCAGTACTTC. Translated, it gives CASSYGSGAYEQYF.

The CDR3 sequence: CASSSRGLSSYNEQFF. The CDR3 DNA follows: TGTGCCAGCAGTTCCCGGGGACTTAGCTCCTACAATGAGCAGTTCTTC. This sequence joins TRBV11-3 and TRBJ2-1, with TRBD2 as a possible D gene (6 bases). The V end lost 6 bases, the J end lost 0 bases, and 15 bases lay between the germline ends. The CDR3 has 16 residues. CDR1 is SGHNT and CDR2 is YENEEA in the germline V gene.

The J gene is TRBJ1-1, the V gene TRBV10-3; the D gene is possibly TRBD1 (5 bases). The ends were cut back, 7 bases at V and 1 base at J, with 10 bases in the middle. CDR1 is ENHRY, CDR2 SYGVKD, per germline. The CDR3 totals 13 residues. In DNA form, the CDR3 reads TGTGCCATCACTGTGACAGCGAACACTGAAGCTTTCTTT. The encoded protein is CAITVTANTEAFF.

The V gene is TRBV13, the J gene TRBJ1-2, with D perhaps matching TRBD1 (6 bases). Trimming stripped 5 bases from V and 0 bases from J, with 16 bases between. Germline V gene sequence: CDR1 PRHDT, CDR2 FYEKMQ (reference sequence). The CDR3 is 16 residues long. The CDR3, as DNA: TGTGCCAGCAGCCCAGAGGGGGTCCCCTCTAACTATGGCTACACCTTC. Its protein is CASSPEGVPSNYGYTF.

This clone was counted a few times. This chain links TRBV19 with TRBJ1-5; the D is unclear. This CDR3 comprises 16 residues. V shed 5 bases and J shed 2 bases, with 16 bases lying between them. The germline V gene encodes CDR1 LNHDA and CDR2 SQIVND (reference sequence). DNA for the CDR3: TGTGCCAGTAGTCTTCGACCGACCGGGGGCAATCAGCCCCAGCATTTT. It yields the protein CASSLRPTGGNQPQHF.

The CDR3 coding sequence is TGTGCCAGTAGGAGGGACAGGGGAAGCGATGAGCAGTTCTTC. It yields the protein CASRRDRGSDEQFF. The V gene is TRBV19, the J gene TRBJ2-1; 10 bases are a match to TRBD1. Germline V gene sequence: CDR1 LNHDA, CDR2 SQIVND (reference sequence). This CDR3 has 14 residues. Trimming took 6 bases from V and 8 from J; bases not matched to a gene: 7.

This chain joins TRBV6-4 and TRBJ1-1; 11 bases match TRBD1. Germline loops: CDR1 MRHNA, CDR2 SNTAGT. The CDR3 runs to 15 residues. The ends lost 5 bases at V and 4 bases at J; junction bases unmatched: 6. CDR3 coding DNA: TGTGCCAGCAGTCCTAAGGGGACAGGGGGCACTGAAGCTTTCTTT. It yields the protein CASSPKGTGGTEAFF.

The chain combines TRBV29-1 with TRBJ1-1, with a tentative D call TRBD1 (6 bases). Trimming took 8 bases from V and 2 from J, leaving 12 bases between them. The CDR3 has 12 residues. Germline values: CDR1 SQVTM, CDR2 ANQGSEA. DNA of the CDR3: TGCAGCCATAGGGACACTAACACTGAAGCTTTCTTT. Protein: CSHRDTNTEAFF.

This clone is labeled as medium-sized (0.01 to 0.1%). The chain couples TRBV6-4 to TRBJ2-2, with 9 nucleotides matching TRBD2. V dropped 2 bases and J dropped 3; count of bases not matched to a gene: 4. CDR1 and CDR2 (germline): MRHNA, SNTAGT. CDR3 length: 16 residues. In DNA, the CDR3 is TGTGCCAGCAGTGACCGGTTAGCGGGAGACACCGGGGAGCTGTTTTTT. Translation: CASSDRLAGDTGELFF.

The chain carries TRBV6-1 and TRBJ1-5; 7 bases match TRBD1. This CDR3 is built from 16 residues. CDR1 is MNHNS, CDR2 SASEGT, per germline. V dropped 3 bases and J dropped 4; count of bases not matched to a gene: 9. The CDR3 is CASSEFPPGGNQPQHF. CDR3 nucleotides: TGTGCCAGCAGTGAGTTTCCGCCAGGGGGAAATCAGCCCCAGCATTTT.

V usage is TRBV2 and J usage is TRBJ2-2; D uncertain. The CDR3 has 12 residues. Germline-derived CDR1 and CDR2 are SNHLY and FYNNEI. V shed 4 bases and J shed 4 bases, with 4 bases lying between them. The CDR3 protein is CASSGLTGELFF. The CDR3 DNA reads TGTGCCAGCAGTGGTCTCACCGGGGAGCTGTTTTTT. Looking up the rest from reference TRBV2 and TRBJ2-2 gives the full variable domain: EPEVTQTPSHQVTQMGQEVILRCVPISNHLYFYWYRQILGQKVEFLVSFYNNEISEKSEIFDDQFSVERPDGSNFTLKIRSTKLEDSAMYFCASSGLTGELFFGEGSRLTVL.

The rearrangement links TRBV7-6 to TRBJ1-5; TRBD1 matches 7 bases. Germline CDR1 is SGHVS and CDR2 is FNYEAQ. V was clipped by 6 bases and J by 5 bases; unmatched bases: 7. There are 14 residues in the CDR3. This CDR3 is CASSPGTADQPQHF. The CDR3 DNA sequence: TGTGCCAGCAGTCCCGGGACAGCAGATCAGCCCCAGCATTTT.

This chain connects TRBV30 to TRBJ1-3; D call uncertain. This CDR3 has 11 amino acids. The germline V and J ends were trimmed by 2 bases and 10 bases, with 9 bases remaining between them. In germline, CDR1 is GTSNPN, CDR2 SVGIG (reference sequence). The DNA for the CDR3 is TGTGCCTGGAGTACCCGGGGAACCATATATTTT. It encodes CAWSTRGTIYF. The full variable domain, in which reference TRBV30 and TRBJ1-3 provide the parts outside the CDR3, is SQTIHQWPATLVQPVGSPLSLECTVEGTSNPNLYWYRQAAGRGLQLLFYSVGIGQISSEVPQNLSASRPQDRQFILSSKKLLLSDSGFYLCAWSTRGTIYFGEGSWLTVV.

Here the CDR3 reads CASSSSTSGRGSTGELFF. The DNA of the CDR3 is TGTGCCAGCAGCTCATCCACTAGCGGGAGGGGTAGCACCGGGGAGCTGTTTTTT. The chain uses TRBV7-9 and TRBJ2-2, with TRBD2 matching 13 bases. Per the germline V gene, CDR1 is SEHNR and CDR2 is FQNEAQ (reference sequence). V trimming: 4 bases; J trimming: 4 bases; junction bases outside the gene matches: 9. This CDR3 has 18 residues.

The rearrangement links TRBV7-9 to TRBJ1-4, with 8 bases fitting TRBD1. The junction had 10 bases not matched to a gene; V was cut back by 2 bases and J by 8 bases. The germline V gene has CDR1 SEHNR and CDR2 FQNEAQ (reference sequence). The CDR3 runs to 16 residues. This CDR3 is CASSLKPGQGREKLFF. CDR3 DNA: TGTGCCAGCAGCTTAAAGCCCGGACAGGGTCGAGAAAAACTGTTTTTT. Full variable domain (remainder filled in from reference TRBV7-9 and TRBJ1-4): DTGVSQNPRHKITKRGQNVTFRCDPISEHNRLYWYRQTLGQGPEFLTYFQNEAQLEKSRLLSDRFSAERPKGSFSTLEIQRTEQGDSAMYLCASSLKPGQGREKLFFGSGTQLSVL.

This chain's CDR3 is CASSQGSGYEQYF. The CDR3 coding sequence is TGCGCCAGCAGCCAAGGCTCAGGGTACGAGCAGTACTTC. The V gene is TRBV4-1, the J gene TRBJ2-7; a weak D match, TRBD1 (5 bases). This CDR3 is 13 amino acids long. Trimming took 1 base from V and 4 from J, leaving 8 bases between them. Germline V CDR1 and CDR2: MGHRA, YSYEKL.

This CDR3 is CACAQTRIQETQYF. In DNA, the CDR3 is TGTGCCTGCGCACAAACTAGAATCCAAGAGACCCAGTACTTC. The rearrangement joins TRBV30 to TRBJ2-5; perhaps TRBD2 as D (5 bases). V lost 6 bases to trimming and J lost 1 base, with 15 bases between them. Per germline, CDR1 GTSNPN and CDR2 SVGIG (reference sequence). There are 14 residues in the CDR3. The full variable domain, in which reference TRBV30 and TRBJ2-5 provide the parts outside the CDR3, is SQTIHQWPATLVQPVGSPLSLECTVEGTSNPNLYWYRQAAGRGLQLLFYSVGIGQISSEVPQNLSASRPQDRQFILSSKKLLLSDSGFYLCACAQTRIQETQYFGPGTRLLVL.